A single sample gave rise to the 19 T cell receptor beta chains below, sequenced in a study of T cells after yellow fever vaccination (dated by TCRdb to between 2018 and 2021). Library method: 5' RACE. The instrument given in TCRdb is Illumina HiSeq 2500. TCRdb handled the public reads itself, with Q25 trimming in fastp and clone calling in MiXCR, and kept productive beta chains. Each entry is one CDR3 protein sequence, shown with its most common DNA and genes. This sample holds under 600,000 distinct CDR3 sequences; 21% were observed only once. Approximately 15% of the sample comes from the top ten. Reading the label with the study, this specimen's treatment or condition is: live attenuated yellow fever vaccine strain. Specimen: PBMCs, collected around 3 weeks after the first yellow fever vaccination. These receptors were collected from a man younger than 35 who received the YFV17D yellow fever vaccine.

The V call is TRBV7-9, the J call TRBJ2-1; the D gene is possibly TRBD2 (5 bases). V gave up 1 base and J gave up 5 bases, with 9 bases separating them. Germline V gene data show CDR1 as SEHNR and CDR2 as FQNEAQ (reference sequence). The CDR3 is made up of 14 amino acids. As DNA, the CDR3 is TGTGCCAGCAGCTTAGTCAGCGGTCACAATGAGCAGTTCTTC. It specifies CASSLVSGHNEQFF.

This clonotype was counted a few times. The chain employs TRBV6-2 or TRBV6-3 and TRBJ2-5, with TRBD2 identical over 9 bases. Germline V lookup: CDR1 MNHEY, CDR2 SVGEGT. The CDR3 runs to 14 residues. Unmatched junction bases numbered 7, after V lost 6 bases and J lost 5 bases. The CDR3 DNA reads TGTGCCAGCAGCAGCGCTAGCGGGATGGAGACCCAGTACTTC. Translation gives CASSSASGMETQYF.

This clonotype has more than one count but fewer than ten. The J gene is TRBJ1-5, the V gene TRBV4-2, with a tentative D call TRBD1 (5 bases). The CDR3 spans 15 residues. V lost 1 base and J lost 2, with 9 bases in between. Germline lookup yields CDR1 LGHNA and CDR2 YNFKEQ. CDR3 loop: CASSQAEGRNQPQHF. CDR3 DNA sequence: TGTGCCAGCAGCCAAGCTGAGGGGCGCAATCAGCCCCAGCATTTT.

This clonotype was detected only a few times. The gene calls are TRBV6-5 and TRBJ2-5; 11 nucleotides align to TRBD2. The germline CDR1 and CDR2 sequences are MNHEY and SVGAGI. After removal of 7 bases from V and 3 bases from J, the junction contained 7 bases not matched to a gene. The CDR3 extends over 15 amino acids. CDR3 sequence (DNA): TGTGCCAGCATTAGCGGGGGGGGCGGCGAAGAGACCCAGTACTTC. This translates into CASISGGGGEETQYF.

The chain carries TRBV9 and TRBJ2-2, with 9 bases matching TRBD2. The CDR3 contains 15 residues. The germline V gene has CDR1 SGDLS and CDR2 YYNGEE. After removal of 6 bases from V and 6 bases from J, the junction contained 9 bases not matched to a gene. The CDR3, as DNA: TGTGCCAGCACCCCCAGCGGGGGGTATCCCGGGGAGCTGTTTTTT. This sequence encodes CASTPSGGYPGELFF.

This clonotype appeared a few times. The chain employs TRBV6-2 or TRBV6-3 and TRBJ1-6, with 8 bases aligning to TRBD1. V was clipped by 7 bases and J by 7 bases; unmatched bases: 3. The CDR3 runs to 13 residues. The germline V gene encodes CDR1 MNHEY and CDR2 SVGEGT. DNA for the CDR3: TGTGCCAGCACCCGACAGGGGAATTCACCCCTCCACTTT. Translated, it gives CASTRQGNSPLHF.

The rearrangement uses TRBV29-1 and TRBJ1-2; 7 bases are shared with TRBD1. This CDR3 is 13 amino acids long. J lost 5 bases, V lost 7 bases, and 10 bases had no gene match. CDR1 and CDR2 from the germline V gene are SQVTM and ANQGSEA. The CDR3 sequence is CSATITGEYGYTF. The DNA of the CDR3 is TGCAGCGCGACGATAACAGGGGAATATGGCTACACCTTC.

CDR3 sequence (DNA): TGTGCCAGTAGTATAGCACAGACAGTCGCCATAAATCAGCCCCAGCATTTT. Translation: CASSIAQTVAINQPQHF. The chain links TRBV19 to TRBJ1-5; TRBD1 might be the D (5 bases). The V and J ends lost 1 base and 4 bases respectively, with 17 bases between them. CDR1 and CDR2 from the germline V gene are LNHDA and SQIVND (reference sequence). The CDR3 is 17 amino acids. The entire variable domain, with the rest obtained from reference TRBV19 and TRBJ1-5, is as follows: DGGITQSPKYLFRKEGQNVTLSCEQNLNHDAMYWYRQDPGQGLRLIYYSQIVNDFQKGDIAEGYSVSREKKESFPLTVTSAQKNPTAFYLCASSIAQTVAINQPQHFGDGTRLSIL.

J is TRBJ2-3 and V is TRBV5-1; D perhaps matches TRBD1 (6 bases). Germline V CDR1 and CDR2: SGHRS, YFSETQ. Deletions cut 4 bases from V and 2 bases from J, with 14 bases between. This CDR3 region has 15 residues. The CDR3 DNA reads TGCGCCAGCAGCGTGGGAACAGGGAACACAGATACGCAGTATTTT. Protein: CASSVGTGNTDTQYF.

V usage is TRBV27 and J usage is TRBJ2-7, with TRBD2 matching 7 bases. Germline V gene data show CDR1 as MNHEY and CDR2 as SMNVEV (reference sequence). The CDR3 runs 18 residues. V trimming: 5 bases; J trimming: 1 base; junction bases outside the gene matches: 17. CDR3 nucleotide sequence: TGTGCCAGCAGTCCATACTCCGCTAGCGGTAAGCTGTCCTACGAGCAGTACTTC. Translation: CASSPYSASGKLSYEQYF.

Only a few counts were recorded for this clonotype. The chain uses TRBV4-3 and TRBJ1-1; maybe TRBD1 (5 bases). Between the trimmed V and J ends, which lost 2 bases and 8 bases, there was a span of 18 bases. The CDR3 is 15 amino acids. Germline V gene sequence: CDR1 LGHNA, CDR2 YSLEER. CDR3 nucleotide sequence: TGCGCCAGCAGCCAAACAAGGGGCCAGGGTTTCGAAGCTTTCTTT. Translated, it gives CASSQTRGQGFEAFF.

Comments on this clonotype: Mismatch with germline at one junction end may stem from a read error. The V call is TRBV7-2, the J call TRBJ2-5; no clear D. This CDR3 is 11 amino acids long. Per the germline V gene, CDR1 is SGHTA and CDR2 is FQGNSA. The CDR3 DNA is TGTGCCAGCGCCATTCAAGAGACCCAGCACTTC. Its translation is CASAIQETQHF.

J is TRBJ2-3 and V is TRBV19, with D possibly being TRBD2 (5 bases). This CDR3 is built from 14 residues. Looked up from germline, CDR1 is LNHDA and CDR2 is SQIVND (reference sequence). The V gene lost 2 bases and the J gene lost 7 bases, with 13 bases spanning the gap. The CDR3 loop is CASSISRGKNTQYF. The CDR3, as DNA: TGTGCCAGTAGTATATCGCGAGGGAAAAATACGCAGTATTTT.

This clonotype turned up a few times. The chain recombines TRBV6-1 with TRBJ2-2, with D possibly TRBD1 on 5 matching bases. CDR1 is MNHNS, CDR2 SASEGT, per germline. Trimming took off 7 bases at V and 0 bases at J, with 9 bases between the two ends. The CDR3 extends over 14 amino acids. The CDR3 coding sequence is TGTGCCAGCATAGCAGGGACGAACACCGGGGAGCTGTTTTTT. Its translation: CASIAGTNTGELFF.

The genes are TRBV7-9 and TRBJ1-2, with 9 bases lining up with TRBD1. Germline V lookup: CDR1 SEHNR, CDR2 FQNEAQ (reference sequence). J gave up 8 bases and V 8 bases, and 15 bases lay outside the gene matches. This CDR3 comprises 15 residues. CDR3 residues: CASGTGTGLLVGYTF. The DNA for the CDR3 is TGTGCCAGCGGGACCGGGACAGGGCTGTTGGTAGGCTACACCTTC.

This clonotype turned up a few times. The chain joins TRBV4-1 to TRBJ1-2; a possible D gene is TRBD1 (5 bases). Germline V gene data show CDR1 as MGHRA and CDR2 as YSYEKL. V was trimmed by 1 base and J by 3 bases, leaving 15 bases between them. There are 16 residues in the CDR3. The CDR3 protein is CASSQVDLGTDYGYTF. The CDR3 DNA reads TGCGCCAGCAGCCAAGTTGACCTCGGGACGGACTATGGCTACACCTTC.

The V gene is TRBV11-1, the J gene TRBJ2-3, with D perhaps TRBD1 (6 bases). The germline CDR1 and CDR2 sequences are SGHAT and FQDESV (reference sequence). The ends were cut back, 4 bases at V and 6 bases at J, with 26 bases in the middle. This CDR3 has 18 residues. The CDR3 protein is CASSSNRAGRRMKDTQYF. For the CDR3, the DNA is TGTGCCAGCAGCTCAAACAGGGCAGGAAGGCGGATGAAGGATACGCAGTATTTT.

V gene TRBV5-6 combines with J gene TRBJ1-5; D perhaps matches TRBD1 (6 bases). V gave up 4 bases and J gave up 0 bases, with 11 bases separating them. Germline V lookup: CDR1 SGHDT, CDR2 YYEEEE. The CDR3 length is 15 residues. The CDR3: CASSETGNSNQPQHF. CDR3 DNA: TGTGCCAGCAGCGAGACAGGAAATAGCAATCAGCCCCAGCATTTT. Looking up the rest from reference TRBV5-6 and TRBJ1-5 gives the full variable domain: DAGVTQSPTHLIKTRGQQVTLRCSPKSGHDTVSWYQQALGQGPQFIFQYYEEEERQRGNFPDRFSGHQFPNYSSELNVNALLLGDSALYLCASSETGNSNQPQHFGDGTRLSIL.

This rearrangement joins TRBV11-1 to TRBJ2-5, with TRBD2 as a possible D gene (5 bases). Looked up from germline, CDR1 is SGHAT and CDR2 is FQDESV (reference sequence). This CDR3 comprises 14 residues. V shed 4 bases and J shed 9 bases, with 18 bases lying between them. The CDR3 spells CASSSRWTGSAQYF. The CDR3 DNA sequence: TGTGCCAGCAGCTCCCGCTGGACGGGGTCGGCCCAGTACTTC. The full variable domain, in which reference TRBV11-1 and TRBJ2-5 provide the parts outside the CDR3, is EAEVAQSPRYKITEKSQAVAFWCDPISGHATLYWYRQILGQGPELLVQFQDESVVDDSQLPKDRFSAERLKGVDSTLKIQPAELGDSAMYLCASSSRWTGSAQYFGPGTRLLVL.